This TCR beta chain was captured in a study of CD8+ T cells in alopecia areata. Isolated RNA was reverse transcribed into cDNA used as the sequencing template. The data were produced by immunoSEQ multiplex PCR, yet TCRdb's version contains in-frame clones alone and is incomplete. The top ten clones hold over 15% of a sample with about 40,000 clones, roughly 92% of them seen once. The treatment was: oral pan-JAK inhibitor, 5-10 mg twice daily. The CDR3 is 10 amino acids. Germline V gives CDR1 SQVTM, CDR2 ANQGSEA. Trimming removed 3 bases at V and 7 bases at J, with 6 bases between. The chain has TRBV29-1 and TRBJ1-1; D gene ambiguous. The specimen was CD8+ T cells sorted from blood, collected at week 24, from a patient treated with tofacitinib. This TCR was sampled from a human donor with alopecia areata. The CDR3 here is CSVEGSEAFF. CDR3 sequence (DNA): TGCAGCGTTGAGGGAAGTGAAGCTTTCTTT.